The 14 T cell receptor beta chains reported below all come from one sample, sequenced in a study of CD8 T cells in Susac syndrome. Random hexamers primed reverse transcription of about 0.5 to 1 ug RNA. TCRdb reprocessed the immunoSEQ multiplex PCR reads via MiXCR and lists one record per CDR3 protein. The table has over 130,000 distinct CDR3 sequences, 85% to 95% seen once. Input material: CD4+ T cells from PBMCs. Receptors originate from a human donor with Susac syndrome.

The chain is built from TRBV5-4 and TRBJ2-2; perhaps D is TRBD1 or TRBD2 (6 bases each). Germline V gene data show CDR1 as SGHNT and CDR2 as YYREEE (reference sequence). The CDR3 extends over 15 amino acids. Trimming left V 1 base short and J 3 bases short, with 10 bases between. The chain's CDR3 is CASSLPGAHTGELFF. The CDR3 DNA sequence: TGTGCCAGCAGCTTGCCGGGGGCTCACACCGGGGAGCTGTTTTTT.

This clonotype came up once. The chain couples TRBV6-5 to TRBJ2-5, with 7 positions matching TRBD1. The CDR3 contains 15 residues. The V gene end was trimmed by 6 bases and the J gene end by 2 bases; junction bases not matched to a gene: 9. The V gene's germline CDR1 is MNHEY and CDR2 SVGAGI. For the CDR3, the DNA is TGTGCCAGCAGCTACCAGACAGGGCCACAAGAGACCCAGTACTTC. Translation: CASSYQTGPQETQYF.

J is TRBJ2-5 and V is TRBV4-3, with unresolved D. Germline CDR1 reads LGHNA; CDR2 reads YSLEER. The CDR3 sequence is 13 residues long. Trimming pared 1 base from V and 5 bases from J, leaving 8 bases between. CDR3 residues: CASSQGSAETQYF. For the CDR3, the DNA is TGCGCCAGCAGCCAAGGCTCGGCGGAGACCCAGTACTTC.

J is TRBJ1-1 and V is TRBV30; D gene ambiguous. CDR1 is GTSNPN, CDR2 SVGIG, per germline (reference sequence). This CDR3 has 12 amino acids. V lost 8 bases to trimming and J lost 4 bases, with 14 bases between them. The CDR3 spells CARAGRGTEAFF. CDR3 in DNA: TGTGCCCGGGCAGGTCGGGGCACTGAAGCTTTCTTT.

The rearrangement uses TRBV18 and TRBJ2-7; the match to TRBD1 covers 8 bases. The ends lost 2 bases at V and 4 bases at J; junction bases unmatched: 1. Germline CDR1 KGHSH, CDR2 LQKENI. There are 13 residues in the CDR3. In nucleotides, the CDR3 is TGTGCCAGCTCACCAACAGGGGGGTACGAGCAGTACTTC. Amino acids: CASSPTGGYEQYF.

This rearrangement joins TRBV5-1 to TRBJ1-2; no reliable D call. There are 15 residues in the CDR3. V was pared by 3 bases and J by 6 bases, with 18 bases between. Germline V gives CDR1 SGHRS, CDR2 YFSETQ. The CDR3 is CASSSTGVPPDGYTF. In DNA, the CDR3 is TGCGCCAGCAGCTCAACCGGGGTACCGCCGGATGGCTACACCTTC. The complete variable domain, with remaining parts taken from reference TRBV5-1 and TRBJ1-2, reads KAGVTQTPRYLIKTRGQQVTLSCSPISGHRSVSWYQQTPGQGLQFLFEYFSETQRNKGNFPGRFSGRQFSNSRSEMNVSTLELGDSALYLCASSSTGVPPDGYTFGSGTRLTVV.

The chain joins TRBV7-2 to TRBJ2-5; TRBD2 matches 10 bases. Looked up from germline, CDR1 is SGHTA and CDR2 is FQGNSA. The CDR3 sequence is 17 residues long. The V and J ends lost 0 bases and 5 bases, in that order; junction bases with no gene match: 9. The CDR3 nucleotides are TGTGCCAGCAGCTTAGCTAACCTAGCGGGAGTACAGGAGACCCAGTACTTC. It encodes CASSLANLAGVQETQYF.

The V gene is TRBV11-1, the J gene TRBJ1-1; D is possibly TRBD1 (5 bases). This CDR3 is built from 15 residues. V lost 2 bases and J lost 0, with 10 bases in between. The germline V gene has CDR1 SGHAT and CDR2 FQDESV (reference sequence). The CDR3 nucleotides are TGTGCCAGCAGCTTATCGGACAAGATGAACACTGAAGCTTTCTTT. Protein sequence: CASSLSDKMNTEAFF.

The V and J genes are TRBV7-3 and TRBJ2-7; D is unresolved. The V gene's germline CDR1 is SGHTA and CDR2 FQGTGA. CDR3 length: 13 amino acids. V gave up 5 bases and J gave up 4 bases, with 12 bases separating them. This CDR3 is CASSKAREYEQYF. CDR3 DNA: TGTGCCAGCAGCAAGGCCAGAGAATACGAGCAGTACTTC.

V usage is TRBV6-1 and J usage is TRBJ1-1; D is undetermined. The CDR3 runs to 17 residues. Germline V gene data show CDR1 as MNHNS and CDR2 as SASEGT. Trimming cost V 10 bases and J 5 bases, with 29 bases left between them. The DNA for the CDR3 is TGTGCCACCAACCCTTCCTTGGGATCGGACCTTCTTACTGAAGCTTTCTTT. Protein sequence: CATNPSLGSDLLTEAFF.

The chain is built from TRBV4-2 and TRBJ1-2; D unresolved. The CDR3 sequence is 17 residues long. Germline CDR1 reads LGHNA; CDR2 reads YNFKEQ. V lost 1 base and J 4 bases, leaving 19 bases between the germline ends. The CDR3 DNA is TGTGCCAGCAGCCAAGCGGGCAGGCGTCAAGGGTCCTATGGCTACACCTTC. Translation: CASSQAGRRQGSYGYTF.

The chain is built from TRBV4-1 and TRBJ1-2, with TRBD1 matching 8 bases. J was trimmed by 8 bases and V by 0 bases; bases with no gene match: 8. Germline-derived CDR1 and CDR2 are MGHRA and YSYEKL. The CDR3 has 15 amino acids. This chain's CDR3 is CASSQDQGATEGYTF. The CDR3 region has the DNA TGCGCCAGCAGCCAAGATCAGGGGGCGACAGAAGGCTACACCTTC.

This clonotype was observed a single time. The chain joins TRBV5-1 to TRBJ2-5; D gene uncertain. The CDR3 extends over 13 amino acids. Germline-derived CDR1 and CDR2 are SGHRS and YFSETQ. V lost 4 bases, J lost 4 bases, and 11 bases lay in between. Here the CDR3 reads CASSRIVRETQYF. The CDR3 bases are TGCGCCAGCAGCCGTATAGTGAGAGAGACCCAGTACTTC.

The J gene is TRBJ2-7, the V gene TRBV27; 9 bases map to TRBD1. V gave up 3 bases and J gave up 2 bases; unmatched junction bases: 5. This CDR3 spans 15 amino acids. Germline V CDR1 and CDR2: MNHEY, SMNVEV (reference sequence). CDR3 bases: TGTGCCAGCAGTTTTCGGGACAGGGCCGCCTACGAGCAGTACTTC. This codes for CASSFRDRAAYEQYF.